This T cell receptor (beta chain) came from a study of Graves' ophthalmopathy and Graves' hyperthyroidism. CDR1 is LGHNT, CDR2 FRNRAP, per germline. V was pared by 2 bases and J by 0 bases, with 7 bases between. The CDR3 covers 14 residues. Amplification targeted the TCR beta CDR3 regions, with RNA transcripts as the source material. Following a first-round RT-PCR that used HTBI primers, a second-round multiplex PCR was carried out. TCRdb recomputed calls from the multiplex PCR reads with MiXCR, one row per CDR3 protein. The sample holds a few hundred thousand distinct CDR3 sequences, 20% to 25% seen once. The table lists this clonotype with many counts. The antigen is undetermined. Study results and limitations: For separating ophthalmopathy from stable hyperthyroidism, a 13-signature model gave 87.88% sensitivity and about 80% specificity.

This receptor was taken from a woman aged 50 to 65 with Graves' ophthalmopathy. The gene calls are TRBV12-5 and TRBJ1-2; D is unclear. The specimen sequenced was peripheral blood. CDR3 sequence: CASGLLDTNYGYTF. CDR3 DNA: TGTGCTAGTGGTTTGTTGGATACTAACTATGGCTACACCTTC.